Below are 8 T cell receptor beta chains sequenced from a single sample in a study of cytomegalovirus exposure and HLA in healthy donors. Researchers ran the PCR with 60 Vbeta and 13 Jbeta primers. Assay used: immunoSEQ multiplex PCR; TCRdb lists only in-frame clones, some missing. This table holds 100,000 to 150,000 clones. Input material: PBMCs. These receptors were taken from a woman aged 40 to 50 in good health and CMV-seropositive.

The rearrangement uses TRBV19 and TRBJ1-4; D uncertain. The germline CDR1 and CDR2 sequences are LNHDA and SQIVND (reference sequence). The V and J ends lost 0 bases and 8 bases respectively, with 16 bases between them. CDR3 length equals 16 residues. CDR3 protein: CASSIERRRGDEKLFF. The DNA for the CDR3 is TGTGCCAGTAGTATAGAAAGGCGCAGAGGAGACGAAAAACTGTTTTTT.

The chain recombines TRBV5-4 with TRBJ2-7, with 8 bases aligning to TRBD2. The CDR3 has 16 residues. The germline V gene encodes CDR1 SGHNT and CDR2 YYREEE (reference sequence). After removal of 3 bases from V and 5 bases from J, the junction contained 13 bases not matched to a gene. The CDR3 region is CASSWGTGGPLNEQYF. In DNA form, the CDR3 reads TGTGCCAGCAGCTGGGGCACGGGGGGGCCCTTAAACGAGCAGTACTTC.

V gene TRBV6-1 combines with J gene TRBJ1-6, with a tentative D call TRBD1 (6 bases). CDR1 MNHNS and CDR2 SASEGT come from the germline V gene. The V end lost 7 bases, the J end lost 3 bases, and 13 bases lay between the germline ends. The CDR3 is made up of 15 amino acids. This chain's CDR3 is CASTPGHLYNSPLHF. Written as DNA, the CDR3 is TGTGCCAGCACTCCGGGACACCTCTATAATTCACCCCTCCACTTT.

This chain uses TRBV30 with TRBJ1-2; no firm D call. Germline CDR1 is GTSNPN and CDR2 is SVGIG (reference sequence). There are 14 residues in the CDR3. Trimming shortened V by 3 bases and J by 6 bases, and 17 bases separated the two germline ends. For the CDR3, the DNA is TGTGCCTGGAGCCCTGGGCCCTCGTGGGATGGCTACACCTTC. Translated, it gives CAWSPGPSWDGYTF.

The J gene is TRBJ1-3, the V gene TRBV2; D gene ambiguous. The germline V and J ends were trimmed by 6 bases and 1 base, with 10 bases remaining between them. The germline V gene has CDR1 SNHLY and CDR2 FYNNEI. This CDR3 has 14 residues. In DNA form, the CDR3 reads TGTGCCAGCAGCCCTCGGACTTCTGGAAACACCATATATTTT. Its translation is CASSPRTSGNTIYF.

The gene calls are TRBV5-1 and TRBJ2-4; 13 bases agree with TRBD2. There are 17 residues in the CDR3. Germline CDR1 reads SGHRS; CDR2 reads YFSETQ. After removal of 4 bases from V and 8 bases from J, the junction contained 12 bases not matched to a gene. CDR3 sequence reads: CASSQLRLAGGGDIQYF. CDR3 DNA sequence: TGCGCCAGCAGCCAACTACGACTAGCGGGAGGCGGGGACATTCAGTACTTC.

The J gene is TRBJ2-7, the V gene TRBV27, with TRBD2 as a possible D gene (5 bases). Per germline, CDR1 MNHEY and CDR2 SMNVEV (reference sequence). CDR3 length: 14 amino acids. Trimming stripped 1 base from V and 0 bases from J, with 7 bases between. This CDR3 reads CASSLFEGSYEQYF. CDR3 sequence (DNA): TGTGCCAGCAGTTTATTCGAGGGCTCCTACGAGCAGTACTTC.

The rearrangement uses TRBV19 and TRBJ2-3; D is unresolved. V was trimmed by 1 base and J by 2 bases, leaving 10 bases between them. Germline assignment: CDR1 LNHDA and CDR2 SQIVND (reference sequence). The CDR3 consists of 15 residues. The CDR3, as DNA: TGTGCCAGTAGTATAGGGGCCAGCTACACAGATACGCAGTATTTT. Translated: CASSIGASYTDTQYF.